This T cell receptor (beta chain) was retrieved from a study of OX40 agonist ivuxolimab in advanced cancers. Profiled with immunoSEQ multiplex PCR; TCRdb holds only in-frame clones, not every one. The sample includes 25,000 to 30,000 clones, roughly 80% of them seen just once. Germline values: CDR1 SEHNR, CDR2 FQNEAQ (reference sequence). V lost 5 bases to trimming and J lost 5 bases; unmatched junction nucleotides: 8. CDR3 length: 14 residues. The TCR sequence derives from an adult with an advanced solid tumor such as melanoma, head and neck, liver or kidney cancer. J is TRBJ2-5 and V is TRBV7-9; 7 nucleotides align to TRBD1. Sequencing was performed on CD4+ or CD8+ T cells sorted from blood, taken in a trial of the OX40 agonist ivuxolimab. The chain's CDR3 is CASSPSTGWETQYF. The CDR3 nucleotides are TGTGCCAGCAGCCCGTCGACAGGGTGGGAGACCCAGTACTTC.